What follows are 13 T cell receptor beta chains derived from one specimen sequenced in a study of cytomegalovirus exposure and HLA in healthy donors. The PCR employed 60 Vbeta primers together with 13 Jbeta primers. TCRdb's table, derived via immunoSEQ multiplex PCR, lists solely in-frame clones and lacks some. The sample lists around 99,000 clones, 60% to 80% occurring once. What was sequenced was PBMCs. The receptor source for this set is a man aged 35 to 55 in good health and CMV-seronegative.

The genes are TRBV19 and TRBJ1-1; 7 bases are a match to TRBD1. The CDR3 loop spans 13 amino acids. V was clipped by 6 bases and J by 6 bases; unmatched bases: 7. Germline V gene lookup returns CDR1 LNHDA and CDR2 SQIVND (reference sequence). The CDR3 sequence is CASSNRGGAEAFF. DNA for the CDR3: TGTGCCAGTAGCAACAGGGGAGGCGCTGAAGCTTTCTTT.

The chain is built from TRBV5-1 and TRBJ2-7; 7 bases map to TRBD2. The germline gives CDR1 SGHRS, CDR2 YFSETQ. With 1 base clipped from V and 1 base from J, the junction kept 5 bases outside the gene matches. The CDR3 spans 15 residues. The DNA of the CDR3 is TGCGCCAGCAGCTTGATGGGGGGGAAATCCTACGAGCAGTACTTC. Translation: CASSLMGGKSYEQYF.

This clone showed up just a few times. The chain is built from TRBV6-5 and TRBJ1-1; D gene ambiguous. From germline, CDR1 is MNHEY and CDR2 SVGAGI. CDR3 size: 13 residues. V was trimmed by 1 base and J by 1 base, leaving 4 bases between them. The CDR3 spells CASSYFGNTEAFF. DNA of the CDR3: TGTGCCAGCAGTTACTTCGGGAACACTGAAGCTTTCTTT.

This chain links TRBV28 with TRBJ2-7; 7 nucleotides align to TRBD1. In germline, CDR1 is MDHEN, CDR2 SYDVKM. After removal of 6 bases from V and 3 bases from J, the junction contained 11 bases not matched to a gene. The CDR3 loop spans 15 amino acids. In nucleotides, the CDR3 is TGTGCCAGCAGCAAACCGGGACAGATACTCTACGAGCAGTACTTC. It yields the protein CASSKPGQILYEQYF.

The gene calls are TRBV13 and TRBJ1-5; no firm D call. Matching the DNA end better, TRBJ2-3 makes the J call doubtful. Germline V gene sequence: CDR1 PRHDT, CDR2 FYEKMQ (reference sequence). This CDR3 is 15 amino acids long. The CDR3 DNA is TGTGCCAGCAGCGTAAGAGGAAATAGCAATCAGCCCCAGTATTTT. It is translated as CASSVRGNSNQPQYF.

The chain links TRBV5-1 to TRBJ2-2; a weak D match, TRBD2 (6 bases). The V gene lost 2 bases and the J gene lost 6 bases, with 11 bases spanning the gap. The germline V gene encodes CDR1 SGHRS and CDR2 YFSETQ. The CDR3 spans 14 residues. The CDR3 DNA is TGCGCCAGCAGCTTAGGCGGGAAACCCGGGGAGCTGTTTTTT. Its translation is CASSLGGKPGELFF. The whole variable domain, remainder taken from reference TRBV5-1 and TRBJ2-2, is KAGVTQTPRYLIKTRGQQVTLSCSPISGHRSVSWYQQTPGQGLQFLFEYFSETQRNKGNFPGRFSGRQFSNSRSEMNVSTLELGDSALYLCASSLGGKPGELFFGEGSRLTVL.

This clone has just one count. V is TRBV5-1 and J is TRBJ1-1, with 7 bases lining up with TRBD1. There are 13 residues in the CDR3. The V and J ends lost 3 bases and 2 bases, in that order; junction bases with no gene match: 1. CDR1 and CDR2 (germline): SGHRS, YFSETQ. CDR3 amino acids: CASSWDSNTEAFF. In DNA form, the CDR3 reads TGCGCCAGCAGCTGGGACAGTAACACTGAAGCTTTCTTT.

J is TRBJ1-4 and V is TRBV18; TRBD1 agrees at 11 bases. V lost 4 bases, J lost 6 bases, and 4 bases stayed unmatched. Germline V gene data show CDR1 as KGHSH and CDR2 as LQKENI. The CDR3 loop spans 15 amino acids. The CDR3 bases are TGTGCCAGCTCACAGGACAGGGGGCGGGATGAAAAACTGTTTTTT. Translated, it gives CASSQDRGRDEKLFF. The whole variable domain, filled in from reference TRBV18 and TRBJ1-4, reads NAGVMQNPRHLVRRRGQEARLRCSPMKGHSHVYWYRQLPEEGLKFMVYLQKENIIDESGMPKERFSAEFPKEGPSILRIQQVVRGDSAAYFCASSQDRGRDEKLFFGSGTQLSVL.

This chain joins TRBV19 and TRBJ1-2, with TRBD1 identical over 8 bases. Germline CDR1 is LNHDA and CDR2 is SQIVND (reference sequence). V dropped 6 bases and J dropped 2; count of bases not matched to a gene: 8. The CDR3 consists of 15 residues. This chain's CDR3 is CASSPTGVPNYGYTF. CDR3 bases: TGTGCCAGTAGCCCGACAGGGGTCCCAAACTATGGCTACACCTTC. Combining the CDR3 with reference TRBV19 and TRBJ1-2 gives the whole variable domain DGGITQSPKYLFRKEGQNVTLSCEQNLNHDAMYWYRQDPGQGLRLIYYSQIVNDFQKGDIAEGYSVSREKKESFPLTVTSAQKNPTAFYLCASSPTGVPNYGYTFGSGTRLTVV.

This clone was detected only a few times. The chain has TRBV6-1 and TRBJ2-7; 9 bases agree with TRBD1. Looked up from germline, CDR1 is MNHNS and CDR2 is SASEGT. The ends lost 4 bases at V and 3 bases at J; junction bases unmatched: 4. The CDR3 extends over 14 amino acids. The CDR3 spells CASSVGTGNYEQYF. The CDR3 nucleotides read TGTGCCAGCAGTGTCGGGACAGGGAACTACGAGCAGTACTTC.

The chain carries TRBV6-5 and TRBJ2-1; 11 bases are a match to TRBD2. The trim removed 6 bases at V and 8 bases at J, leaving 9 bases unmatched. Germline-derived CDR1 and CDR2 are MNHEY and SVGAGI. The CDR3 covers 15 residues. The CDR3 loop reads CASRIAGGALHEQFF. CDR3 sequence (DNA): TGTGCCAGCAGGATAGCGGGGGGGGCTTTGCATGAGCAGTTCTTC.

This chain links TRBV5-1 with TRBJ1-1, with 8 bases identical to TRBD1. This CDR3 is built from 14 residues. The ends lost 3 bases at V and 4 bases at J; junction bases unmatched: 5. CDR1 and CDR2 (germline): SGHRS, YFSETQ. CDR3 coding DNA: TGCGCCAGCAGCTCCAGGGGGCTTGGCACTGAAGCTTTCTTT. It translates to CASSSRGLGTEAFF.

This rearrangement joins TRBV4-1 to TRBJ2-1, with 15 bases identical to TRBD2. The germline CDR1 and CDR2 sequences are MGHRA and YSYEKL. The CDR3 runs to 15 residues. V was clipped by 0 bases and J by 15 bases; unmatched bases: 6. The CDR3 loop reads CASSQEGLAGGLPFF. In DNA, the CDR3 is TGCGCCAGCAGCCAAGAGGGACTAGCGGGAGGTTTGCCGTTCTTC.